The T cell receptor (beta chain) under discussion was sequenced for a study of blood T cell repertoires in COVID-19 (dated by TCRdb to about 2020). Context from the whole study: Collaborator samples came from the United States, Italy and Spain and covered acute and convalescent phases of COVID-19. The material from the prospective study consisted of cDNA or gDNA derived from T cells, B-cell-depleted T cells, or PBMCs. Deeply sampled blood TCRbeta repertoires from subjects exposed to, actively infected with, or recovered from COVID-19 were included in the dataset. A freely available public database, intended as a resource for researchers studying the immune response to SARS-CoV-2, is where the repertoires were released. Samples were obtained from the ongoing ImmuneRACE study (first 160 participants) and from about 1,300 subjects provided by 6 global collaborators. Sample metadata almost always included a de-identified subject ID, COVID-19 status, age in years and sex. Where available, HLA class I and class II types were taken from metadata supplied by the sample provider and were not determined by assay-based typing. Overall study results and their limits: Clinical and demographic metadata were provided uncurated, with the amount varying by source and participant.

This clone has just one count. Its antigen specificity is not known. Base qualities are not recorded, but no much larger clone differs from it by a single base. One collaborating source in Seattle enrolled patients during active infection and followed them longitudinally through the course of disease. Each collaborating institution followed its own protocols to collect whole blood in K2EDTA tubes. Collaborator samples were shipped for TCRbeta analysis as frozen whole blood, isolated PBMCs, or DNA extracted from either sample type. Reading from cysteine to phenylalanine, the CDR3 counts 14 amino acids. The entry retains the CDR3 DNA only, 42 bases that are in frame from base 1. Looking up the germline V gene yields CDR1 SGHNT and CDR2 YENEEA. Clipping removes 4 bases from V and 7 bases from J, with 10 as the unmatched junction base count. TCRbeta CDR3 regions were amplified from genomic DNA using the immunoSEQ Assay, a bias-controlled multiplex PCR. For the original study's pipeline: Nucleated cell counts per sample were estimated from amplification of reference gene primers within the assay. To quantify the absolute abundance of each unique TCRbeta CDR3 rearrangement, sequence reads were collapsed and filtered. For each sample, productive Simpson clonality was calculated by taking the square root of Simpson's diversity index across productive rearrangements. TCRdb retrieved this table from immuneACCESS and kept in-frame rearrangements only. Not all clones are present; in checked studies, unresolved V genes account for under half, and no reason is known for the remainder. V, J and clone size derive from that table, while D and trimming were established from the DNA sequence. The sample includes tens of thousands of clones, with 70% to 90% observed a single time. The ten largest clones take up around 3.5% of the sample.

The sequence was obtained from a woman aged 45-60 years with COVID-19, enrolled during active disease. The chain is encoded by TRBV11-3 joined to TRBJ2-7, with 7 middle bases fitting TRBD2. Sequenced input: peripheral blood. For the CDR3, the sequence is CASSSLAAGGEQYF. Here is the DNA: TGTGCCAGCAGCTCCCTAGCGGCTGGAGGGGAGCAGTACTTC.